The rows below give T cell receptor beta chains drawn from one sample of a study of T-cell reconstitution after alpha-beta-depleted transplantation in children. MiXCR, run by TCRdb on the PCR reads, gives a single entry per CDR3 protein. The data show approximately 1,000,000 distinct CDR3 sequences, around 30% seen once. The specimen was PBMCs, mostly from graft donor cells, collected 360 days after TCRalphabeta/CD19-depleted stem cell transplant. These receptors came from a boy less than two years old who had a stem cell transplant for SCID, so the T cells may come from the graft donor. Both conserved end residues are part of each CDR3.

j_gene | v_gene | CDR3aa
TRBJ2-1 | TRBV24-1 | CATSVPRTETYNEQFF
TRBJ2-3 | TRBV4-2 | CASSHPGPQEDTQYF
TRBJ2-1 | TRBV11-2 | CASARGLAGNEQFF
TRBJ2-7 | TRBV12-3/TRBV12-4 | CASRLFGSEQYF
TRBJ2-7 | TRBV20-1 | CSANIAGTSYEQYF
TRBJ1-3 | TRBV3-1 | CASSQAGVGNTIYF
NA | TRBV12-3/TRBV12-4 | CASRRGQGNGETQYF
TRBJ2-7 | TRBV9 | CASSPGGVEQYF
TRBJ1-4 | TRBV6-5 | CASSYGFRTGSEKLFF
TRBJ1-5 | TRBV15 | CATSRSTGKPYQPQHF
TRBJ1-1 | TRBV3-1 | CASSQPTRRGTEAFF
TRBJ2-3 | TRBV3-1 | CASSPTVAGGGDTQYF
TRBJ2-7 | TRBV7-9 | CASTREIPPQDEQYF
TRBJ2-6 | TRBV24-1 | CATSAPEGNPSGANVLTF
TRBJ1-6 | TRBV4-1 | CASSQGRSPLKSPLHF
TRBJ2-3 | TRBV6-1 | CASKGGQPTLSTDTQYF
TRBJ2-1 | TRBV4-1 | CASSPPYSGGYNEQFF
TRBJ1-3 | TRBV20-1 | CSVEGEGGNTIYF
TRBJ2-6 | TRBV27 | CASRGHSGANVLTF
TRBJ2-2 | TRBV7-2 | CASSLTSTNTGELFF
TRBJ2-1 | TRBV2 | CASSEGGGRRAEQFF
TRBJ2-7 | TRBV2 | CASSEYAAYEQYF
TRBJ2-7 | TRBV9 | CASSVGRGHSYEQYF
TRBJ2-3 | TRBV20-1 | CSATRAGLGTDTQYF
TRBJ2-2 | TRBV7-9 | CASSPRTGENTGELFF
TRBJ2-2 | TRBV5-4 | CASSSRTHTGELFF
TRBJ2-3 | TRBV10-3 | CAISDRKAGDTQYF
TRBJ2-3 | TRBV7-2 | CASSPAPRRASTDTQYF
TRBJ2-1 | TRBV3-1 | CASSQGGLGTGNPSYNEQFF
TRBJ2-3 | TRBV20-1 | CSARDPPAGWDGTDTQYF
TRBJ2-7 | TRBV6-1 | CASRDFLYEQYF
TRBJ1-1 | TRBV20-1 | CSAFGRATGDTEAFF
TRBJ2-7 | TRBV6-2/TRBV6-3 | CASSSTRYEQYF
TRBJ2-5 | TRBV7-9 | CASSWSGVRQETQYF
TRBJ2-7 | TRBV15 | CATSRDPSGTGLDEQYF
TRBJ2-3 | TRBV20-1 | CSASFPGGQYF
TRBJ1-1 | TRBV25-1 | CASSSSPNTEAFF
TRBJ2-5 | TRBV12-3/TRBV12-4 | CASSLPREETQYF
TRBJ2-7 | TRBV6-5 | CASSSPGQGSHEQYF
TRBJ2-1 | TRBV5-1 | CASPRAEYNEQFF
TRBJ2-5 | TRBV12-3/TRBV12-4 | CASRGSLVVGETQYF
TRBJ2-1 | TRBV5-1 | CASSLVGSGPFEEQFF
TRBJ2-2 | TRBV6-1 | CASRRGGTGELFF
TRBJ1-1 | TRBV20-1 | CSAAGSGSTEAFF
TRBJ2-7 | TRBV7-9 | CASSGRDRGSYEQYF
TRBJ2-3 | TRBV5-1 | CASSLQPSGDTQYF
TRBJ1-1 | TRBV7-3 | CASSPRGWTEAFF
TRBJ1-2 | TRBV29-1 | CSVVSDTYNYGYTF
TRBJ1-5 | TRBV10-3 | CAISGGAVGNQPQHF